The clone carrying this TCR beta chain was found many times. Its cognate antigen is unknown. Methods described previously were used for bulk TCR libraries, and listed TCR primers were applied. MiXCR, run by TCRdb on the PCR reads, gives a single entry per CDR3 protein. Of fewer than 45,000 distinct CDR3 sequences listed, under 20% are singletons. These data are taken from a study of molecular identifiers for immune sequencing clone quantification. Study-wide results and limits: Clones carrying above 20 RNA copies accounted for over 97% of effector molecules, under 1% in naive cells.

Germline lookup yields CDR1 SGHAT and CDR2 FQNNGV. V was clipped by 1 base and J by 3 bases, with 13 bases between them. The CDR3 is 15 amino acids. Naive CD8 T cells were sorted as CD8+CD4-CCR7+CD45RA+. The rearrangement uses TRBV11-2 and TRBJ2-7, with a weak D call TRBD1 (6 bases). The source material was naive CD8+ T cells from blood, with Jurkat cell RNA spiked in. Subset here: FACS-sorted CD8+CD4-CCR7+CD45RA+ naive T cells. This sequence originates from a human donor in good health. Some libraries in this study had Jurkat cell RNA spiked in. As DNA, the CDR3 is TGTGCCAGCAGCTTAGCCCTGGACAGCTACTACGAGCAGTACTTC. Amino acids: CASSLALDSYYEQYF.